The source of this T cell receptor (beta chain) is a study of shared clonotypes between healthy human individuals. V shed 5 bases and J shed 2 bases, with 12 bases lying between them. Germline V lookup: CDR1 MGHDK, CDR2 SYGVNS. CDR3 length equals 14 residues. In replicate PCRs of sorted subsets, approximately 190 ng DNA, tens of thousands of T cell genomes, was used. Here immunoSEQ multiplex PCR was the method, and the copy in TCRdb shows in-frame clones only, minus some. The sample holds over a million clones; about 84% are singletons and the top ten take approximately 0.52%. General study results and limits: The sharing of 5% to 6.5% of naive CD4 clonotypes was seen across a few donors. Non-shared clonotypes were found to have lower generation probabilities than the clonotypes that were shared by all four of the sorted-subset donors. Naive subsets, compared against memory subsets, generally had larger estimated richness values.

As regards this clone: Its cognate antigen is unknown.

The sample consisted of memory CD4+ T cells from PBMCs. Subset indicated: CD45RA-negative fraction. This clonotype originated in a man between 18 and 35 years old in good health. Some clones in this sample may be carry-over from other donors' samples. This chain links TRBV25-1 with TRBJ1-2, with D possibly being TRBD1 (6 bases). The DNA of the CDR3 is TGTGCCAGCAGTCAACAACAGGGAAACTATGGCTACACCTTC. This sequence encodes CASSQQQGNYGYTF.